This T cell receptor (beta chain) derives from a study of OX40 agonist ivuxolimab in advanced cancers. Clones were sequenced by immunoSEQ multiplex PCR, and TCRdb holds only the in-frame ones, with some missing. The table shows about 43,000 clones, with around 86% occurring only once. As regards this clone: Its antigen is undetermined. This same CDR3 is encoded by further DNA sequences in the sample.

The study, taken as a whole, reports: Relative to CD4+ cells, CD8+ T cells on average had more expanded clones.

The CDR3 is made up of 11 amino acids. Trimming cost V 5 bases and J 7 bases, with 9 bases left between them. Germline CDR1 reads SEHNR; CDR2 reads FQNEAQ (reference sequence). The input for sequencing was CD4+ or CD8+ T cells sorted from blood, taken in a trial of the OX40 agonist ivuxolimab. The chain uses TRBV7-9 and TRBJ2-7; the D is unclear. This receptor was obtained from an adult with an advanced solid tumor such as melanoma, head and neck, liver or kidney cancer. As DNA, the CDR3 is TGTGCCAGCAGCCTCGCCGGGGAGCAGTACTTC. As protein: CASSLAGEQYF.